The present T cell receptor beta chain was sequenced within a study of CD8 T cells in Susac syndrome. Reverse transcription of roughly 0.5 to 1 ug RNA was carried out with random hexamers. MiXCR, applied by TCRdb to the immunoSEQ multiplex PCR reads, yields one record per CDR3 protein. The data hold about 400,000 distinct CDR3 sequences, with approximately 89% observed a single time. Trimming pared 3 bases from V and 2 bases from J, leaving 18 bases between. There are 17 residues in the CDR3. From germline, CDR1 is LNHNV and CDR2 YYDKDF (reference sequence). This TCR was sampled from a human donor with multiple sclerosis. Sequenced sample: CD8+ T cells from PBMCs. The chain recombines TRBV15 with TRBJ2-3; tentatively, D is TRBD1 (6 bases). CDR3 sequence (DNA): TGTGCCACCAGCAGTAGTGGGGGCTTACTACACACAGATACGCAGTATTTT. Its protein product is CATSSSGGLLHTDTQYF.